The 23 T cell receptor beta chains below come from one sample, sequenced in a study of CD8 T cell repertoires and HIV-1 epitope variants. For these receptors, no antigen is known. Sequencing used immunoSEQ multiplex PCR; TCRdb keeps in-frame clones, though not all of them. The data contain 3,000 or so clones, 73% of them singletons. Material: cultured CD8+ T cells derived from PBMCs. These TCRs come from a male donor with HIV.

CDR3 region: CASSSPMVARESTDTQYF. The CDR3 nucleotides read TGTGCCAGCAGCTCGCCCATGGTGGCCCGGGAAAGCACAGATACGCAGTATTTT. This chain joins TRBV11-2 and TRBJ2-3; a weak D match, TRBD2 (5 bases). This CDR3 has 18 amino acids. Germline CDR1 is SGHAT and CDR2 is FQNNGV. V lost 4 bases and J lost 0, with 20 bases in between.

The V call is TRBV14, the J call TRBJ2-1; possible D gene TRBD1, 6 bases. This CDR3 has 13 residues. Looked up from germline, CDR1 is SGHDN and CDR2 is FVKESK. Between the trimmed V and J ends, which lost 6 bases and 16 bases, there was a span of 22 bases. CDR3 amino acids: CASSRSDSYLTFF. The CDR3 nucleotides are TGTGCCAGCAGTAGATCGGACAGTTACCTTACTTTCTTC.

This clone is a singleton in its sample. The rearrangement uses TRBV5-1 and TRBJ2-5; unclear D gene. Trimming took off 2 bases at V and 4 bases at J, with 3 bases between the two ends. Germline lookup yields CDR1 SGHRS and CDR2 YFSETQ. This CDR3 comprises 11 residues. Written as DNA, the CDR3 is TGCGCCAGCAGCTTTGGAGAGACCCAGTACTTC. This codes for CASSFGETQYF.

The chain employs TRBV9 and TRBJ1-6; D is undetermined. Germline assignment: CDR1 SGDLS and CDR2 YYNGEE. Trimming shortened V by 0 bases and J by 6 bases, and 10 bases separated the two germline ends. The CDR3 is made up of 15 amino acids. Here the CDR3 DNA reads TGTGCCAGCAGCGTAGGAGAGGCCCGTAATTCACCCCTCCACTTT. Protein product: CASSVGEARNSPLHF.

V usage is TRBV4-2 and J usage is TRBJ1-2; tentative D call: TRBD1 (6 bases). CDR1 and CDR2 (germline): LGHNA, YNFKEQ. The CDR3 loop spans 14 amino acids. V was trimmed by 3 bases and J by 9 bases, leaving 17 bases between them. CDR3: CASSHEPSGQRYTF. CDR3 nucleotides: TGTGCCAGCAGCCACGAACCGAGTGGACAGCGCTACACCTTC.

The chain combines TRBV27 with TRBJ2-3; D possibly corresponds to TRBD2 (6 bases). V was cut by 6 bases and J by 4 bases, with 17 bases left in between. From germline, CDR1 is MNHEY and CDR2 SMNVEV (reference sequence). This CDR3 comprises 15 residues. CDR3 protein: CASRFGAGRPDTQYF. DNA of the CDR3: TGTGCCAGCAGGTTCGGGGCGGGAAGGCCAGATACGCAGTATTTT.

This clone has only one observation. The CDR3 is CASGIDRSSYNEQFF. The CDR3 DNA is TGTGCCAGCGGGATTGATCGAAGCTCCTACAATGAGCAGTTCTTC. The chain is built from TRBV27 and TRBJ2-1; D unclear. V lost 8 bases and J lost 0, with 14 bases in between. The CDR3 extends over 15 amino acids. Germline V gene data show CDR1 as MNHEY and CDR2 as SMNVEV (reference sequence).

The chain joins TRBV27 to TRBJ1-6, with TRBD1 matching over 7 bases. Trimming took 4 bases from V and 14 from J; bases not matched to a gene: 2. Germline V gives CDR1 MNHEY, CDR2 SMNVEV (reference sequence). CDR3 size: 11 residues. CDR3 amino acids: CASSSGTALHF. The CDR3 DNA is TGTGCCAGCAGTTCCGGGACAGCCCTCCACTTT.

V usage is TRBV7-9 and J usage is TRBJ2-7; 8 nucleotides match TRBD1. Germline loops: CDR1 SEHNR, CDR2 FQNEAQ (reference sequence). Germline trimming cut 11 bases from V and 3 bases from J; bases unmatched to any gene: 6. The CDR3 is 12 residues long. The CDR3 coding sequence is TGTGCCTCAGAGACAGGGGACTACGAGCAGTACTTC. Residues: CASETGDYEQYF.

The gene calls are TRBV28 and TRBJ2-1, with D possibly being TRBD1 or TRBD2 (5 bases each). V lost 10 bases and J lost 6, with 16 bases in between. Germline CDR1 and CDR2: MDHEN and SYDVKM. There are 13 residues in the CDR3. The CDR3 spells CATAWDVPNEQFF. CDR3 coding DNA: TGTGCCACAGCATGGGACGTCCCCAATGAGCAGTTCTTC.

The chain recombines TRBV28 with TRBJ2-7; no reliable D call. Germline V gene sequence: CDR1 MDHEN, CDR2 SYDVKM. Trimming took off 8 bases at V and 3 bases at J, with 14 bases between the two ends. The CDR3 consists of 13 residues. The CDR3 DNA reads TGTGCCAGCTTTGGACCTCTGATCTACGAGCAGTACTTC. This sequence encodes CASFGPLIYEQYF. Together with reference TRBV28 and TRBJ2-7, the CDR3 gives the full variable domain: DVKVTQSSRYLVKRTGEKVFLECVQDMDHENMFWYRQDPGLGLRLIYFSYDVKMKEKGDIPEGYSVSREKKERFSLILESASTNQTSMYLCASFGPLIYEQYFGPGTRLTVT.

The CDR3: CASSLWVARGPSPDTQYF. Here the CDR3 DNA reads TGTGCCAGCAGTTTATGGGTGGCGAGGGGGCCCTCCCCCGATACGCAGTATTTT. The rearrangement links TRBV28 to TRBJ2-3; 7 positions agree with TRBD1. The germline V gene has CDR1 MDHEN and CDR2 SYDVKM. The CDR3 has 18 amino acids. The ends lost 0 bases at V and 6 bases at J; junction bases unmatched: 15.

The rearrangement links TRBV2 to TRBJ2-3, with 12 bases lining up with TRBD2. Trimming took 4 bases from V and 1 from J; bases not matched to a gene: 3. CDR1 SNHLY and CDR2 FYNNEI come from the germline V gene. The CDR3 totals 16 residues. The CDR3 region is CASSARLAGGTDTQYF. As DNA, the CDR3 is TGTGCCAGCAGTGCTAGACTAGCGGGGGGCACAGATACGCAGTATTTT.

The chain combines TRBV6-5 with TRBJ1-5; D uncertain. Deletions cut 2 bases from V and 3 bases from J, with 5 bases between. CDR1 MNHEY and CDR2 SVGAGI come from the germline V gene. CDR3 length: 13 residues. CDR3 sequence reads: CASSYGFNQPQHF. The CDR3 nucleotides read TGTGCCAGCAGTTACGGGTTCAATCAGCCCCAGCATTTT.

The chain links TRBV6-6 to TRBJ2-7, with D tentatively TRBD1 (6 bases). There are 12 residues in the CDR3. V was shortened by 5 bases and J by 3 bases, with 8 bases between the two germline ends. Germline V lookup: CDR1 MNHNY, CDR2 SVGAGI (reference sequence). This chain's CDR3 is CASSPGDYEQYF. The CDR3 DNA is TGTGCCAGCAGTCCAGGGGACTACGAGCAGTACTTC.

The chain has TRBV27 and TRBJ1-3, with 10 bases lining up with TRBD1. V was pared by 7 bases and J by 4 bases, with 7 bases of the junction left unmatched. This CDR3 is 15 amino acids long. The germline CDR1 and CDR2 sequences are MNHEY and SMNVEV (reference sequence). The CDR3 region is CASTETGGKGNTIYF. The DNA of the CDR3 is TGTGCCAGCACAGAGACAGGGGGCAAAGGAAACACCATATATTTT.

The chain is built from TRBV9 and TRBJ2-7; D may be TRBD2 (5 bases). The length of the CDR3 is 14 residues. Germline V lookup: CDR1 SGDLS, CDR2 YYNGEE. V was clipped by 0 bases and J by 0 bases, with 7 bases between them. This CDR3 is CASSVEGSSYEQYF. The DNA of the CDR3 is TGTGCCAGCAGCGTAGAAGGGAGCTCCTACGAGCAGTACTTC.

This clone was picked up one time. The chain couples TRBV6-1 to TRBJ2-2, with 7 positions matching TRBD2. J gave up 8 bases and V 10 bases, and 10 bases lay outside the gene matches. This CDR3 has 13 amino acids. CDR1 MNHNS and CDR2 SASEGT come from the germline V gene. The CDR3 region is CATLQREGGELFF. The CDR3 DNA reads as TGTGCCACCTTACAGCGGGAAGGGGGGGAGCTGTTTTTT.

This rearrangement joins TRBV14 to TRBJ1-3; D perhaps matches TRBD1 (5 bases). This CDR3 has 15 residues. Germline V lookup: CDR1 SGHDN, CDR2 FVKESK. V shed 4 bases and J shed 0 bases, with 10 bases lying between them. The CDR3 DNA reads as TGTGCCAGCAGCCCCAGACAGAGCTCTGGAAACACCATATATTTT. This codes for CASSPRQSSGNTIYF. The full variable domain, its missing parts supplied by reference TRBV14 and TRBJ1-3, is EAGVTQFPSHSVIEKGQTVTLRCDPISGHDNLYWYRRVMGKEIKFLLHFVKESKQDESGMPNNRFLAERTGGTYSTLKVQPAELEDSGVYFCASSPRQSSGNTIYFGEGSWLTVV.

The genes are TRBV7-2 and TRBJ2-1; TRBD1 aligns across 7 bases. Germline V gene data show CDR1 as SGHTA and CDR2 as FQGNSA. J gave up 2 bases and V 1 base, and 2 bases lay outside the gene matches. The CDR3 covers 15 residues. Written as DNA, the CDR3 is TGTGCCAGCAGCTTAGTAGGGGGCGCCTACAATGAGCAGTTCTTC. This sequence encodes CASSLVGGAYNEQFF.

This chain uses TRBV4-1 with TRBJ1-1, with a tentative D call TRBD1 (5 bases). Looked up from germline, CDR1 is MGHRA and CDR2 is YSYEKL. The CDR3 runs to 14 residues. V shed 0 bases and J shed 10 bases, with 15 bases lying between them. The CDR3, as DNA: TGCGCCAGCAGCCAAGATTCAGGGATTCGTGTAGCTTTCTTT. Its protein is CASSQDSGIRVAFF.

The CDR3: CASSFSGQGLGEKLFF. Here the CDR3 DNA reads TGTGCCAGCAGCTTTTCGGGACAGGGTTTAGGAGAAAAACTGTTTTTT. V is TRBV5-4 and J is TRBJ1-4, with 9 nucleotides matching TRBD1. The ends lost 2 bases at V and 8 bases at J; junction bases unmatched: 10. Germline V gives CDR1 SGHNT, CDR2 YYREEE (reference sequence). The CDR3 extends over 16 amino acids.

The chain recombines TRBV28 with TRBJ2-1; D not certain. CDR1 is MDHEN, CDR2 SYDVKM, per germline. Trimming left V 5 bases short and J 5 bases short, with 10 bases between. The CDR3 length is 13 residues. CDR3 sequence (DNA): TGTGCCAGCAGTCCGATGCCGGACAATGAGCAGTTCTTC. This gives the protein CASSPMPDNEQFF.